This passage covers 7 T cell receptor beta chains from one sample sequenced in a study of molecular identifiers for immune sequencing clone quantification. Each CDR3 protein gets one entry after TCRdb re-called the PCR reads with MiXCR. The profile shows around 480,000 distinct CDR3 sequences, about 25% of them singletons. Specimen: naive CD8+ T cells from blood, with Jurkat cell RNA spiked in. Specified subset: FACS-sorted CD8+CD4-CCR7+CD45RA+ naive T cells. All receptors come from a human donor in good health. Some libraries in this study had Jurkat cell RNA spiked in.

This clonotype has a count of ten or more. V and J are TRBV5-5 and TRBJ2-7; TRBD1 matches 7 bases. Germline V gene lookup returns CDR1 SGHKS and CDR2 YYEKEE (reference sequence). V lost 2 bases, J lost 5 bases, and 4 bases stayed unmatched. This CDR3 has 13 residues. This CDR3 is CASSLGGWDEQYF. DNA for the CDR3: TGTGCCAGCAGCTTAGGGGGCTGGGACGAGCAGTACTTC.

There are a few counts of this clonotype. V and J are TRBV7-9 and TRBJ1-1; TRBD1 might be the D (5 bases). Per the germline V gene, CDR1 is SEHNR and CDR2 is FQNEAQ (reference sequence). V lost 4 bases, J lost 6 bases, and 15 bases lay in between. The length of the CDR3 is 14 residues. The CDR3: CASSSAGEGPEAFF. The CDR3 DNA reads as TGTGCCAGCAGCTCAGCGGGAGAGGGACCTGAAGCTTTCTTT.

V is TRBV5-6 and J is TRBJ1-2; 7 positions agree with TRBD1. With V trimmed by 3 bases and J by 0 bases, 5 bases remained unmatched. This CDR3 is 15 amino acids long. CDR1 is SGHDT and CDR2 is YYEEEE in the germline V gene. CDR3 amino acids: CASSSQGQANYGYTF. The DNA for the CDR3 is TGTGCCAGCAGCTCTCAAGGACAGGCTAACTATGGCTACACCTTC.

Many counts were recorded for this clonotype. The chain employs TRBV29-1 and TRBJ1-4; 11 positions agree with TRBD1. Unmatched junction bases numbered 0, after V lost 1 base and J lost 5 bases. From germline, CDR1 is SQVTM and CDR2 ANQGSEA. The CDR3 runs 14 residues. The CDR3 protein is CSVEGDRGNEKLFF. DNA for the CDR3: TGCAGCGTTGAAGGGGACAGGGGGAATGAAAAACTGTTTTTT.

This clonotype was detected once. The chain uses TRBV7-9 and TRBJ1-4; 9 bases fit TRBD1. From germline, CDR1 is SEHNR and CDR2 FQNEAQ (reference sequence). This CDR3 contains 15 residues. The junction had 6 bases not matched to a gene; V was cut back by 4 bases and J by 6 bases. For the CDR3, the DNA is TGTGCCAGCAGCTCCGGACAGGGGCACGATGAAAAACTGTTTTTT. Encoded protein: CASSSGQGHDEKLFF.

The CDR3 bases are TGTGCCAGCCCTGGAGTGCGGGAAAGCTCCTACGAGCAGTACTTC. It yields the protein CASPGVRESSYEQYF. The gene calls are TRBV6-1 and TRBJ2-7, with a weak D call TRBD2 (6 bases). The germline CDR1 and CDR2 sequences are MNHNS and SASEGT. The CDR3 contains 15 residues. Deletions cut 8 bases from V and 0 bases from J, with 17 bases between.

This clonotype was found many times. The CDR3 reads CASSPAGEGADTQYF. The CDR3 DNA reads TGTGCCAGCAGTCCAGCGGGAGAAGGGGCAGATACGCAGTATTTT. V and J are TRBV9 and TRBJ2-3; 8 positions agree with TRBD2. The CDR3 has 15 residues. Germline lookup yields CDR1 SGDLS and CDR2 YYNGEE. The V and J ends lost 5 bases and 4 bases, in that order; junction bases with no gene match: 9.